A selection of T cell receptor beta chains follows, all from one sample in a study of OX40 agonist ivuxolimab in advanced cancers. The method was immunoSEQ multiplex PCR; TCRdb's version includes in-frame clones alone and lacks a portion of them. The sample consists of tens of thousands of clones, roughly 85% of them appearing once. The sequences come from CD4+ or CD8+ T cells sorted from blood, collected in a trial of the OX40 agonist ivuxolimab. These receptors came from an adult with an advanced solid tumor such as melanoma, head and neck, liver or kidney cancer. CDR3s include the opening cysteine and the closing phenylalanine or tryptophan.

J: TRBJ1-4
V: TRBV30
CDR3: CAWGPDSGGKKLFF

J: TRBJ2-5
V: TRBV11-2
CDR3: CASSPGRVETQYF

J: TRBJ1-2
V: TRBV30
CDR3: CAWRAGTGANYGYTF

J: TRBJ1-1
V: TRBV7-2
CDR3: CASSLAQGMGEAFF

J: TRBJ2-7
V: TRBV7-2
CDR3: CASSFSGGALAIYEQYF

J: TRBJ1-4
V: TRBV5-8
CDR3: CASSGSGTGGEKLFF

J: TRBJ2-2
V: TRBV6-4
CDR3: CASSAQPGQGSTGELFF

J: TRBJ2-1
V: TRBV6-5
CDR3: CASSSRTRQFF

J: TRBJ2-1
V: TRBV7-8
CDR3: CASSLGGLAGANNEQFF

J: TRBJ2-3
V: TRBV6-5
CDR3: CASSPREGWDTQYF

J: TRBJ2-7
V: TRBV18
CDR3: CASSPSNPGGGGAYEQYF

J: TRBJ2-7
V: TRBV7-2
CDR3: CASSFLGQGVGEQYF

J: TRBJ2-2
V: TRBV4-1
CDR3: CASSQENRVVTGELFF

J: TRBJ1-5
V: TRBV19
CDR3: CASSPQATNQPQHF

J: TRBJ2-1
V: TRBV6-1
CDR3: CASSERAGLGTGYNEQFF

J: TRBJ2-7
V: TRBV5-6
CDR3: CASSSLGTQTYEQYF

J: TRBJ2-1
V: TRBV15
CDR3: CATSRELDYPHEQFF

J: TRBJ1-4
V: TRBV19
CDR3: CASSIVALGPLFF

J: TRBJ2-7
V: TRBV12-5
CDR3: CASGLSTGTSSSEQYF

J: TRBJ1-6
V: TRBV27
CDR3: CASSFGRNSPLHF

J: TRBJ2-7
V: TRBV7-6
CDR3: CASSLGGQAGEQYF

J: TRBJ1-4
V: TRBV6-1
CDR3: CASSEAGQLNEKLFF

J: TRBJ1-4
V: TRBV7-2
CDR3: CASSLGTRGGEKLFF

J: TRBJ2-7
V: TRBV5-1
CDR3: CASSLGGDGSYEQYF

J: TRBJ2-3
V: TRBV5-1
CDR3: CASSWPQAGTSTDTQYF

J: TRBJ2-1
V: TRBV7-6
CDR3: CASSSTSGGLYNEQFF

J: TRBJ2-7
V: TRBV2
CDR3: CASRERTGFGEQYF

J: TRBJ1-2
V: TRBV4-2
CDR3: CASSQVPGLRGGYTF

J: TRBJ1-5
V: TRBV6-5
CDR3: CASKGGYNQPQHF

J: TRBJ1-2
V: TRBV7-9
CDR3: CASSPGNVDNHYTF

J: TRBJ2-2
V: TRBV7-2
CDR3: CASSLTRANTGELFF

J: TRBJ2-1
V: TRBV19
CDR3: CASSIAGTLPTNEQFF

J: TRBJ1-1
V: TRBV2
CDR3: CASSESGFSNTEAFF

J: TRBJ2-1
V: TRBV7-6
CDR3: CASSAGGALNEQFF

J: TRBJ2-5
V: TRBV30
CDR3: CAWTKRGAQETQYF

J: TRBJ1-5
V: TRBV12-5
CDR3: CASVITGSNQPQHF

J: TRBJ1-3
V: TRBV19
CDR3: CASSRTVVSGNTIYF

J: TRBJ2-5
V: TRBV5-4
CDR3: CASSSSGGGETQYF

J: TRBJ1-2
V: TRBV6-6
CDR3: CASTQDSDYGYTF

J: TRBJ2-3
V: TRBV7-2
CDR3: CASSLQGGRDTQYF

J: TRBJ1-1
V: TRBV7-2
CDR3: CASSNRMNTEAFF

J: TRBJ1-3
V: TRBV7-2
CDR3: CASSSDRGFGNTIYF

J: TRBJ2-1
V: TRBV6-5
CDR3: CASSRYDNEQFF

J: TRBJ2-1
V: TRBV18
CDR3: CASSPNSGAYNEQFF

J: TRBJ1-2
V: TRBV7-8
CDR3: CASSLASWRGHGYTF

J: TRBJ1-5
V: TRBV5-1
CDR3: CASSPEGQGGQPQHF

J: TRBJ2-7
V: TRBV30
CDR3: CAWSVNIWGSSYEQYF

J: TRBJ2-5
V: TRBV19
CDR3: CASSIALRQETQYF